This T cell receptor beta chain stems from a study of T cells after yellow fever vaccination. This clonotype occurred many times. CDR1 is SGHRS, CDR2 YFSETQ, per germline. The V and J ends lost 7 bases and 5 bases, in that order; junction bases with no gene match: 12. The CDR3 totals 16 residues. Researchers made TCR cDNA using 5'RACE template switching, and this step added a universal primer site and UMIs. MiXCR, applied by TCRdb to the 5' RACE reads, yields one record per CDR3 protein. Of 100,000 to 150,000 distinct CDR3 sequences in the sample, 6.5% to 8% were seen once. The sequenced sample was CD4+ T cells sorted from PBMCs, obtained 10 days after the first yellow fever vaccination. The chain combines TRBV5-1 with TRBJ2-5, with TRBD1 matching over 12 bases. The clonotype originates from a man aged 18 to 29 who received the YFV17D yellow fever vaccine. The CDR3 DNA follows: TGCGCCAGCTCCTCGGCCGGGACAGGGGGCGGTGAGACCCAGTACTTC. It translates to CASSSAGTGGGETQYF.